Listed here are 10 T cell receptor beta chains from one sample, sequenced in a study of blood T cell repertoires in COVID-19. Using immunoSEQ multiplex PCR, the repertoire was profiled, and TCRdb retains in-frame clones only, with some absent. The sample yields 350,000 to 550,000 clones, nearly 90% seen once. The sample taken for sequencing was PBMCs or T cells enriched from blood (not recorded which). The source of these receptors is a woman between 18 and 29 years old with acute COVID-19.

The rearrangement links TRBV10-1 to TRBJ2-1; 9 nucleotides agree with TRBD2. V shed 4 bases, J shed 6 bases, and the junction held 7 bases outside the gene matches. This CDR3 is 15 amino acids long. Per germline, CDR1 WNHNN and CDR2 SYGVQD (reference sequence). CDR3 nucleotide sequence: TGCGCCAGCAGTGGTCATTATAGCGGGAGCAATGAGCAGTTCTTC. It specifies CASSGHYSGSNEQFF.

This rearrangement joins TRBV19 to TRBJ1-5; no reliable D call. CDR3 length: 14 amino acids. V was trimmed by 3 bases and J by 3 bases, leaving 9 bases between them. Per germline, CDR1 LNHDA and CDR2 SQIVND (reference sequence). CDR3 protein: CASSMISSNQPQHF. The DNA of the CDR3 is TGTGCCAGTAGTATGATTAGTTCCAATCAGCCCCAGCATTTT.

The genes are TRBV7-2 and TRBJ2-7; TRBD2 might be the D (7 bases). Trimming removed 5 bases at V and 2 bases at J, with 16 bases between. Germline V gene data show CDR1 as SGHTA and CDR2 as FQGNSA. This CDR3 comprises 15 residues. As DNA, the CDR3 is TGTGCCAGCAGCCAAAAGGGGGGGAGGACCTACGAGCAGTACTTC. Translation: CASSQKGGRTYEQYF.

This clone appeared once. CDR3 sequence (DNA): TGTGCCAGCAGCTTAGCGGCGGGGGCCACCGACCTCAACACTGAAGCTTTCTTT. Translating it yields CASSLAAGATDLNTEAFF. The chain combines TRBV7-6 with TRBJ1-1; perhaps TRBD1 as D (6 bases). The CDR3 has 18 residues. V was shortened by 0 bases and J by 2 bases, with 19 bases between the two germline ends. Germline V CDR1 and CDR2: SGHVS, FNYEAQ.

DNA for the CDR3: TGTGCCAGCTCACCAATAGCGGGATCTAGCACAGATACGCAGTATTTT. Amino acids: CASSPIAGSSTDTQYF. V gene TRBV18 combines with J gene TRBJ2-3, with 8 nucleotides matching TRBD2. With 2 bases clipped from V and 0 bases from J, the junction kept 4 bases outside the gene matches. CDR1 KGHSH and CDR2 LQKENI come from the germline V gene. This CDR3 region has 16 residues.

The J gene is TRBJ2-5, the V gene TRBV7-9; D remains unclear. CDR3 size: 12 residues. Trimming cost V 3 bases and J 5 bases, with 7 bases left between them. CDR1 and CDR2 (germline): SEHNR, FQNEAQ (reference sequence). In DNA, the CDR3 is TGTGCCAGCAGCTTTGCCCGGGAGACCCAGTACTTC. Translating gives CASSFARETQYF.

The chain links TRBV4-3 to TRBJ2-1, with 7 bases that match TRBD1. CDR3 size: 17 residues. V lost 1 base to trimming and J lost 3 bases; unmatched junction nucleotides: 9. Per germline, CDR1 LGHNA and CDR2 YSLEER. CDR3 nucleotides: TGCGCCAGCAGCCAAGGTCCTGAGGACAGGTACTACAATGAGCAGTTCTTC. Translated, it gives CASSQGPEDRYYNEQFF.

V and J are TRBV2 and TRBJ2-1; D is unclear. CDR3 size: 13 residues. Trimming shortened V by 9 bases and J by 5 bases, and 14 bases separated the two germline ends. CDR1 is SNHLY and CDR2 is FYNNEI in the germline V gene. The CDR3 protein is CARRVSLDNEQFF. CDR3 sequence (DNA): TGTGCCAGACGGGTGAGTCTCGACAATGAGCAGTTCTTC.

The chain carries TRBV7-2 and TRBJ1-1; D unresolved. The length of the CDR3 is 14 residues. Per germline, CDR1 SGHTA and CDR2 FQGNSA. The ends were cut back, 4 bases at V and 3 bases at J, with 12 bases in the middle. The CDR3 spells CASSSQSLYTEAFF. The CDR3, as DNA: TGTGCCAGCAGCTCCCAGTCCCTTTACACTGAAGCTTTCTTT.

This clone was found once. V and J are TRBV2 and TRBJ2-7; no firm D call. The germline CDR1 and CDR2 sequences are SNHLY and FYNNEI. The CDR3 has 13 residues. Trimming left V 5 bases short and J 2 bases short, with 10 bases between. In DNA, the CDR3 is TGTGCCAGCAGTTCCTTCTCAGCCTACGAGCAGTACTTC. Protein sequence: CASSSFSAYEQYF.